These 28 T cell receptor beta chains share one sample of origin, sequenced in a study of blood T cell repertoires in COVID-19. Sequencing used immunoSEQ multiplex PCR; TCRdb keeps in-frame clones, though not all of them. The data contain more than 75,000 clones, approximately 89% of them singletons. Specimen: peripheral blood. The source is a man aged 50 or older with acute or convalescent COVID-19.

The rearrangement joins TRBV19 to TRBJ1-5, with D tentatively TRBD1 (6 bases). Germline lookup yields CDR1 LNHDA and CDR2 SQIVND (reference sequence). There are 13 residues in the CDR3. The V and J ends lost 3 bases and 5 bases respectively, with 8 bases between them. The CDR3, as DNA: TGTGCCAGTAGTATTCCAGGGGATCAGCCCCAGCATTTT. It is translated as CASSIPGDQPQHF.

This clone was detected once. The chain employs TRBV10-2 and TRBJ1-1; the D is unclear. The V gene lost 7 bases and the J gene lost 2 bases, with 11 bases spanning the gap. Germline V CDR1 and CDR2: WSHSY, SAAADI. This CDR3 has 13 amino acids. The CDR3 region has the DNA TGCGCCAGCATGAGGAACTTTAACACTGAAGCTTTCTTT. This translates into CASMRNFNTEAFF.

The rearrangement links TRBV19 to TRBJ1-5, with unresolved D. The CDR3 consists of 15 residues. The germline gives CDR1 LNHDA, CDR2 SQIVND (reference sequence). V lost 3 bases to trimming and J lost 1 base, with 10 bases between them. The CDR3 DNA reads as TGTGCCAGTAGTATGAACGGGGAAAGCAATCAGCCCCAGCATTTT. This translates into CASSMNGESNQPQHF.

This chain uses TRBV5-1 with TRBJ2-3; 9 positions match TRBD2. J gave up 4 bases and V 5 bases, and 8 bases lay outside the gene matches. CDR3 length: 15 residues. Germline V gene sequence: CDR1 SGHRS, CDR2 YFSETQ. Here the CDR3 reads CASRVSGSPADTQYF. The CDR3 DNA reads as TGCGCCAGCAGGGTTAGCGGGAGTCCCGCAGATACGCAGTATTTT.

J is TRBJ2-3 and V is TRBV27; 8 bases agree with TRBD1. The CDR3 is 17 amino acids. V gave up 9 bases and J gave up 3 bases; unmatched junction bases: 17. CDR1 is MNHEY, CDR2 SMNVEV, per germline (reference sequence). This chain's CDR3 is CARRGDRLGPVTDTQYF. DNA for the CDR3: TGTGCCAGGCGCGGGGACAGGCTAGGGCCTGTAACAGATACGCAGTATTTT.

The rearrangement links TRBV28 to TRBJ1-6, with a tentative D call TRBD1 (5 bases). The V gene lost 3 bases and the J gene lost 7 bases, with 10 bases spanning the gap. Germline CDR1 reads MDHEN; CDR2 reads SYDVKM. The CDR3 length is 14 residues. CDR3 in amino acids: CASSLGQENSPLHF. The CDR3 nucleotides are TGTGCCAGCAGTTTGGGGCAGGAAAATTCACCCCTCCACTTT.

The V gene is TRBV20-1, the J gene TRBJ1-1; TRBD1 aligns across 7 bases. The CDR3 runs to 11 residues. Germline V gene lookup returns CDR1 DFQATT and CDR2 SNEGSKA (reference sequence). J was trimmed by 11 bases and V by 3 bases; bases with no gene match: 6. The CDR3 DNA reads as TGCAGTGCTAGGTTCGGACAGGTGGCTTTCTTT. Its protein product is CSARFGQVAFF.

The chain employs TRBV5-1 and TRBJ2-7; weak D call: TRBD1 (6 bases). The germline V gene has CDR1 SGHRS and CDR2 YFSETQ. Trimming cost V 3 bases and J 3 bases, with 19 bases left between them. This CDR3 has 16 residues. This CDR3 reads CASSWGPDGQGYEQYF. DNA of the CDR3: TGCGCCAGCAGCTGGGGGCCCGATGGGCAGGGCTACGAGCAGTACTTC.

In DNA form, the CDR3 reads TGCAGCGTTGACCCTAGCGGGAGCGGGGCAGATACGCAGTATTTT. Its protein product is CSVDPSGSGADTQYF. V is TRBV29-1 and J is TRBJ2-3; TRBD2 matches 10 bases. CDR1 SQVTM and CDR2 ANQGSEA come from the germline V gene. The V gene end was trimmed by 3 bases and the J gene end by 4 bases; junction bases not matched to a gene: 7. The CDR3 sequence is 15 residues long.

CDR3 nucleotides: TGTGCCAGCAGCCCCCGAGTCGCGGCCAATTCACCCCTCCACTTT. Translating it yields CASSPRVAANSPLHF. This rearrangement joins TRBV7-8 to TRBJ1-6, with no clear D. The CDR3 extends over 15 amino acids. V gave up 5 bases and J gave up 7 bases, with 15 bases separating them. CDR1 is SGHVS and CDR2 is FQNEAQ in the germline V gene.

The V call is TRBV7-3, the J call TRBJ2-4; the match to TRBD1 covers 9 bases. Germline V CDR1 and CDR2: SGHTA, FQGTGA. The CDR3 has 15 amino acids. V trimming: 5 bases; J trimming: 4 bases; junction bases outside the gene matches: 6. This chain's CDR3 is CASSPSGTGKNIQYF. CDR3 DNA sequence: TGTGCCAGCAGCCCGTCCGGGACAGGGAAAAACATTCAGTACTTC. The whole variable domain, remainder taken from reference TRBV7-3 and TRBJ2-4, is GAGVSQTPSNKVTEKGKYVELRCDPISGHTALYWYRQSLGQGPEFLIYFQGTGAADDSGLPNDRFFAVRPEGSVSTLKIQRTERGDSAVYLCASSPSGTGKNIQYFGAGTRLSVL.

This clone was observed a few times. The chain is built from TRBV7-8 and TRBJ2-1; the match to TRBD1 covers 12 bases. Germline V gene data show CDR1 as SGHVS and CDR2 as FQNEAQ. J gave up 4 bases and V 4 bases, and 5 bases lay outside the gene matches. The CDR3 is 16 residues long. This chain's CDR3 is CASSSTGQGAYNEQFF. CDR3 nucleotides: TGTGCCAGCAGCTCCACGGGACAGGGGGCATACAATGAGCAGTTCTTC.

V is TRBV24-1 and J is TRBJ1-5; 8 bases line up with TRBD1. The CDR3 length is 16 residues. Trimming took 4 bases from V and 1 from J; bases not matched to a gene: 5. The germline CDR1 and CDR2 sequences are KGHDR and SFDVKD. CDR3 amino acids: CATSETQGASNQPQHF. CDR3 DNA sequence: TGTGCCACCAGTGAAACCCAGGGGGCGAGCAATCAGCCCCAGCATTTT.

This clone showed up just a few times. The genes are TRBV6-6 and TRBJ2-1, with 10 positions matching TRBD1. This CDR3 region has 15 residues. V lost 2 bases to trimming and J lost 8 bases; unmatched junction nucleotides: 6. Germline CDR1 is MNHNY and CDR2 is SVGAGI (reference sequence). Here the CDR3 DNA reads TGTGCCAGCAGTTACATAGGACAGGGGGTCGATGAGCAGTTCTTC. Protein product: CASSYIGQGVDEQFF.

The chain uses TRBV9 and TRBJ1-1, with D tentatively TRBD1 (5 bases). The CDR3 extends over 15 amino acids. Germline CDR1 and CDR2: SGDLS and YYNGEE. Trimming removed 0 bases at V and 1 base at J, with 10 bases between. The CDR3 spells CASSVVPGPNTEAFF. CDR3 DNA: TGTGCCAGCAGCGTAGTACCAGGGCCGAACACTGAAGCTTTCTTT. The full variable domain, its missing parts supplied by reference TRBV9 and TRBJ1-1, is DSGVTQTPKHLITATGQRVTLRCSPRSGDLSVYWYQQSLDQGLQFLIQYYNGEERAKGNILERFSAQQFPDLHSELNLSSLELGDSALYFCASSVVPGPNTEAFFGQGTRLTVV.

The V gene is TRBV7-3, the J gene TRBJ2-1; unclear D gene. V lost 5 bases, J lost 9 bases, and 11 bases lay in between. The germline gives CDR1 SGHTA, CDR2 FQGTGA. The CDR3 is 12 amino acids. The CDR3 DNA reads as TGTGCCAGCAGCCCGAGTACCGGTGAGCAGTTCTTC. This encodes CASSPSTGEQFF.

This chain connects TRBV14 to TRBJ2-6; D possibly corresponds to TRBD2 (5 bases). Trimming shortened V by 4 bases and J by 2 bases, and 15 bases separated the two germline ends. Germline lookup yields CDR1 SGHDN and CDR2 FVKESK. This CDR3 spans 17 amino acids. The CDR3 spells CASSLPLVGAGANVLTF. The CDR3 coding sequence is TGTGCCAGCAGCCTCCCCCTCGTCGGGGCTGGGGCCAACGTCCTGACTTTC.

The gene calls are TRBV4-1 and TRBJ2-1; possible D gene TRBD2, 7 bases. Germline V CDR1 and CDR2: MGHRA, YSYEKL. Trimming pared 2 bases from V and 8 bases from J, leaving 16 bases between. The CDR3 totals 15 residues. DNA of the CDR3: TGCGCCAGCAGCCAAAGAGGGGGAGGGTTAGATGAGCAGTTCTTC. Encoded protein: CASSQRGGGLDEQFF.

The rearrangement links TRBV11-2 to TRBJ2-7; a possible D gene is TRBD2 (5 bases). Trimming took 3 bases from V and 2 from J, leaving 8 bases between them. CDR1 SGHAT and CDR2 FQNNGV come from the germline V gene. The CDR3 covers 13 residues. The CDR3 reads CASSFEGPYEQYV. DNA of the CDR3: TGTGCCAGCAGCTTCGAGGGTCCCTACGAGCAGTACGTC.

The chain couples TRBV4-2 to TRBJ1-2; D possibly corresponds to TRBD1 (5 bases). The CDR3 runs to 11 residues. Trimming cost V 2 bases and J 10 bases, with 8 bases left between them. Germline V gene data show CDR1 as LGHNA and CDR2 as YNFKEQ. In DNA form, the CDR3 reads TGTGCCAGCAGCCAACGGGGGGACTACACCTTC. Translating it yields CASSQRGDYTF.

The genes are TRBV6-5 and TRBJ2-5, with no clear D. The CDR3 spans 11 residues. Germline V lookup: CDR1 MNHEY, CDR2 SVGAGI. Deletions cut 6 bases from V and 7 bases from J, with 9 bases between. The DNA of the CDR3 is TGTGCCAGCAGCGATCGGAGGACCCAGTACTTC. As protein: CASSDRRTQYF.

The chain recombines TRBV3-1 (or the pseudogene TRBV3-2) with TRBJ2-1, with 13 positions matching TRBD2. The length of the CDR3 is 17 residues. Germline trimming cut 1 base from V and 7 bases from J; bases unmatched to any gene: 7. Germline lookup yields CDR1 LGHDT and CDR2 YNNKEL (reference sequence). CDR3 protein: CASSQVTRTSGGNEQFF. For the CDR3, the DNA is TGTGCCAGCAGCCAAGTAACGAGGACTAGCGGGGGTAATGAGCAGTTCTTC.

This rearrangement joins TRBV6-1 to TRBJ1-3, with D possibly TRBD1 on 5 matching bases. V was trimmed by 2 bases and J by 0 bases, leaving 20 bases between them. Germline-derived CDR1 and CDR2 are MNHNS and SASEGT. The CDR3 runs 19 residues. CDR3 in amino acids: CASSENGGEWDFSGNTIYF. The CDR3 DNA reads as TGTGCCAGCAGTGAAAATGGAGGGGAATGGGATTTCTCTGGAAACACCATATATTTT.

The rearrangement joins TRBV5-1 to TRBJ1-2; 7 positions match TRBD1. Germline-derived CDR1 and CDR2 are SGHRS and YFSETQ. This CDR3 region has 14 residues. J was trimmed by 4 bases and V by 4 bases; bases with no gene match: 7. CDR3 sequence (DNA): TGCGCCAGCAGCGCGGGACAGACTATCTATGGCTACACCTTC. Its protein product is CASSAGQTIYGYTF.

J is TRBJ1-3 and V is TRBV30; weak D call: TRBD1 (6 bases). The CDR3 has 13 residues. Germline V gene data show CDR1 as GTSNPN and CDR2 as SVGIG (reference sequence). Trimming took 2 bases from V and 4 from J, leaving 9 bases between them. CDR3 region: CAWSPGAGNTIYF. For the CDR3, the DNA is TGTGCCTGGAGTCCAGGGGCGGGAAACACCATATATTTT.

The CDR3 loop is CASSGQGAGGELFF. DNA of the CDR3: TGTGCCAGCAGTGGGCAGGGGGCAGGCGGGGAGCTGTTTTTT. J is TRBJ2-2 and V is TRBV3-1 (or the pseudogene TRBV3-2); 8 bases align to TRBD1. CDR3 length: 14 amino acids. Germline V gene sequence: CDR1 LGHDT, CDR2 YNNKEL (reference sequence). V was pared by 6 bases and J by 7 bases, with 7 bases of the junction left unmatched.

This chain joins TRBV19 and TRBJ2-5, with 7 bases identical to TRBD1. Losses at the gene ends were 4 bases for V and 1 base for J; bases not matched to a gene: 6. Germline CDR1 reads LNHDA; CDR2 reads SQIVND (reference sequence). CDR3 length equals 15 residues. For the CDR3, the DNA is TGTGCCAGTAGTACCCGTGACAGGGCCCAAGAGACCCAGTACTTC. Translated, it gives CASSTRDRAQETQYF.

This rearrangement joins TRBV6-5 to TRBJ1-5; D possibly corresponds to TRBD1 (6 bases). Germline CDR1 reads MNHEY; CDR2 reads SVGAGI. V lost 6 bases and J 3 bases, leaving 9 bases between the germline ends. The CDR3 is made up of 13 amino acids. The CDR3 here is CASRTGINQPQHF. CDR3 sequence (DNA): TGTGCCAGCAGGACAGGTATCAATCAGCCCCAGCATTTT.